Listed here is a single T cell receptor beta chain. Its matching antigen is unknown. The data were taken from a study of shared clonotypes between healthy human individuals. Study conclusions and caveats: The study found lower generation probabilities in non-shared clonotypes than in those shared by all four donors. Donor clonotype sharing was expected to depend on sequencing depth.

CD8 cells classed as naive were CD45RO-negative and positively selected for CCR7, excluding terminally differentiated effector memory CD45RA+ cells. Trimming took 0 bases from V and 1 from J, leaving 10 bases between them. Germline V lookup: CDR1 SGHAT, CDR2 FQNNGV. The CDR3 sequence is 15 residues long. Sorted-subset replicate PCR reactions were performed with about 210 ng DNA, corresponding to about 30,000 T cell genomes. In the original workflow: Quality scores were absent from the junction-only immunoSEQ sequences, so filtering differed. TCRdb's copy holds only in-frame clones and misses some; the assay was immunoSEQ multiplex PCR. V, J and clone size were drawn from that table, and D and trimming were deduced from the DNA. This sample has about 600,000 clones, with roughly 98% found just once.

Input material: naive CD8+ T cells sorted from blood. The chain employs TRBV11-2 and TRBJ2-7; no reliable D call. This clonotype originated in a young man in good health. The CDR3 loop reads CASSLEVSISYEQYF. The CDR3 nucleotides read TGTGCCAGCAGCTTAGAGGTTTCGATATCCTACGAGCAGTACTTC. Full variable domain (outside the CDR3, taken from reference TRBV11-2 and TRBJ2-7): EAGVAQSPRYKIIEKRQSVAFWCNPISGHATLYWYQQILGQGPKLLIQFQNNGVVDDSQLPKDRFSAERLKGVDSTLKIQPAKLEDSAVYLCASSLEVSISYEQYFGPGTRLTVT.